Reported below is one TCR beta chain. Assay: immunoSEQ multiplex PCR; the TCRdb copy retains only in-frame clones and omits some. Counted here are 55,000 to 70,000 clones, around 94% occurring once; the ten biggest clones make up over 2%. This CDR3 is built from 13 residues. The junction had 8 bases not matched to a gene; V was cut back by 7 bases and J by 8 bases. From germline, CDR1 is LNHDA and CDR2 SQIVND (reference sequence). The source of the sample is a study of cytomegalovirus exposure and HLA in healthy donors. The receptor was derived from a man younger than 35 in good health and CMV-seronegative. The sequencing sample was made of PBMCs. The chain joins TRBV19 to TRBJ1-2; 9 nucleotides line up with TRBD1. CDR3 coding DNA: TGTGCCAGTACAACCCGGGACAGGGAGGGCTACACCTTC. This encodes CASTTRDREGYTF.